This T cell receptor beta chain is drawn from a study of cytomegalovirus exposure and HLA in healthy donors. Regarding this clone: Antigen: not known.

Germline V gene lookup returns CDR1 MGHRA and CDR2 YSYEKL. Trimming removed 0 bases from V and 5 bases from J; junction bases left unmatched: 6. The CDR3 is made up of 16 amino acids. Study observations and caveats: In an earlier analysis, in 587 donors, most V segments appeared productive either ~87% or ~30% of the time.

The PCR was carried out with 60 Vbeta primers and 13 Jbeta primers. The method was immunoSEQ multiplex PCR; TCRdb's version includes in-frame clones alone and lacks a portion of them. The repertoire holds about 160,000 clones, with over 60% as singletons. This sequence was found in a woman between 35 and 50 years old in good health and CMV-seronegative. The sequenced sample was PBMCs. V usage is TRBV4-1 and J usage is TRBJ2-5, with 10 bases fitting TRBD2. The CDR3 spells CASSQDERGGRETQYF. The CDR3 nucleotides are TGCGCCAGCAGCCAAGATGAGCGGGGGGGCCGGGAGACCCAGTACTTC.